Included here is one TCR beta chain sequence, with context. The sample originates from a study of blood T cell repertoires in COVID-19. About the research overall: Material from acute and convalescent COVID-19 was sourced from the United States, Italy and Spain.

CDR1 is KGHSH and CDR2 is LQKENI in the germline V gene. Trimming left V 6 bases short and J 6 bases short, with 20 bases between. This CDR3 contains 15 residues. As originally analysed: From reference gene primer amplification, estimates of nucleated cell counts were derived. TCRdb's table, derived via immunoSEQ multiplex PCR, lists solely in-frame clones and lacks some. The V and J calls and clone size come from that table; D and trimming were worked out from the DNA. The sample has 130,000 to 150,000 clones; 85% to 90% are singletons. This sequence originates from a woman aged 60-75 years with active COVID-19. The chain combines TRBV18 with TRBJ1-1; weak D call: TRBD1 (6 bases). Sequences were obtained from peripheral blood. CDR3 protein: CASSPQVGTTAEAFF. CDR3 in DNA: TGTGCCAGCTCCCCTCAAGTGGGGACAACCGCTGAAGCTTTCTTT.